This entry features one T cell receptor (beta chain) sequence. The antigen remains unidentified. These data are taken from a study of T cell responses to AZD1222 COVID-19 vaccine. Only in-frame clones appear in the TCRdb table, and some are missing; sequencing was by immunoSEQ multiplex PCR. Seen here are almost 65,000 clones, roughly 84% observed once, and the top ten hold less than 9.5%. Findings and limits, study-wide: An increase in Spike-specific TCR breadth and depth was observed after two AZD1222 doses. Just a handful of people given AZD1222 tested seropositive at baseline. Mapped onto spike, vaccine-associated CD4 TCRs spanned it and were dominant at 160-218 and 743-854. White British people made up most donors, females outnumbered males, and clonal diversity was possibly underestimated.

Deletions cut 2 bases from V and 5 bases from J, with 13 bases between. CDR1 and CDR2 (germline): SGHKS, YYEKEE (reference sequence). There are 15 residues in the CDR3. This TCR was recovered from an adult in good health. The chain carries TRBV5-5 and TRBJ2-2; D is undetermined. Here the sequenced sample was peripheral blood, taken on day 0 of AZD1222 vaccination. The CDR3 coding sequence is TGTGCCAGCAGCTTATTAGGAGAGCTTACCGGGGAGCTGTTTTTT. It codes for CASSLLGELTGELFF.